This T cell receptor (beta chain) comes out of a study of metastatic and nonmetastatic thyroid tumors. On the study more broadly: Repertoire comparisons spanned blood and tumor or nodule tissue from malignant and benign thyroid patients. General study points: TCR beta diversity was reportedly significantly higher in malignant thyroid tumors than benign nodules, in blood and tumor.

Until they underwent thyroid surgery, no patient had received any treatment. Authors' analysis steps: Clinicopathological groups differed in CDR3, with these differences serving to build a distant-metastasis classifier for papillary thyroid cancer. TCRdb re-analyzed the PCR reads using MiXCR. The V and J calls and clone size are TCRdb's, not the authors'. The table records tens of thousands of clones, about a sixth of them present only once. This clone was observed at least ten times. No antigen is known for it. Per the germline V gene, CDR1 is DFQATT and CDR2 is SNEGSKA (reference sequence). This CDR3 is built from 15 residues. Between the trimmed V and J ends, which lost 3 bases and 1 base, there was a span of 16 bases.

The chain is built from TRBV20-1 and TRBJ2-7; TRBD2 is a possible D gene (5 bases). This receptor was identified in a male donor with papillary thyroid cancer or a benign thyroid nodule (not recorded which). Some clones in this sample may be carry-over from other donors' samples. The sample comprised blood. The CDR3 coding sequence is TGCAGTGCTAGGTCCGGCGGGCACAATTCCTACGAGCAGTACTTC. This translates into CSARSGGHNSYEQYF.